This TCR beta chain was obtained from a study of T-cell memory formation after mild COVID-19. About the study: Largely donor-specific sequence clusters came from two donors.

UMIs and sample barcodes were carried by the TCR alpha and TCR beta cDNA libraries that 5'RACE produced using constant-segment primers. TCRdb redid the calling of the 5' RACE reads with MiXCR, one entry per CDR3 protein. Among around 340,000 distinct CDR3 sequences, roughly 13% were seen once, and the ten largest hold about 20%. The CDR3 has 15 residues. Trimming removed 6 bases at V and 6 bases at J, with 18 bases between. CDR1 and CDR2 (germline): SGHTA, FQGNSA. Notes on the study in general: Clones contracting across day 15 to 85 had a balanced CD4/CD8 profile; later expanding clones leaned CD4+. Researchers found some responding clones in pre-infection memory, a sign that cross-reactive memory joined.

As concerns this clonotype: Its specificity is not known.

The TCR was taken from a young man who had mild COVID-19 (a few samples of this study predate the infection). Cell type and time point are not known. The rearrangement joins TRBV7-2 to TRBJ2-1; D might be TRBD1 or TRBD2, each matching 7 bases. Sequenced sample: PBMCs or a T cell subset sorted from them (not recorded which). CDR3 protein: CASSIEAGQTNEQFF. The CDR3 DNA reads TGTGCCAGCAGTATAGAAGCGGGACAGACCAATGAGCAGTTCTTC.